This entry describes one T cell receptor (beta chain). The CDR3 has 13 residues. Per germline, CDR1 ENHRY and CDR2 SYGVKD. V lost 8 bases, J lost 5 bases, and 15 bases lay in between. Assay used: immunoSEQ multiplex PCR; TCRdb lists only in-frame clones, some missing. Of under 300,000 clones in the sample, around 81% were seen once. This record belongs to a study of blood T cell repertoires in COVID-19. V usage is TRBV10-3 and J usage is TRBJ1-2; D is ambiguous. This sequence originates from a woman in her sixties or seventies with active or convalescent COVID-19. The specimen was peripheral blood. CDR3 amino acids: CAIVREVGYGYTF. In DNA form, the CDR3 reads TGTGCCATCGTGAGGGAAGTGGGGTATGGCTACACCTTC.